Listed below are T cell receptor beta chains from one sample, sequenced in a study of blood T cell repertoires in COVID-19. Repertoires were generated with immunoSEQ multiplex PCR, while TCRdb's copy carries only in-frame clones and drops some. Of 150,000 or so clones listed, 85% to 90% are singletons. Sequencing input: peripheral blood. The source is a man between 60 and 75 years old with COVID-19, enrolled during active disease. CDR3s include the opening cysteine and the closing phenylalanine or tryptophan. Fields, in order: D gene, V gene, clone size, J gene, CDR3 protein, CDR3 DNA. The D gene is left open where the match is weak. Only some rows state a clone size, as once, few, many or a class for expanded clones.

d_gene: .; v_gene: TRBV21-1; abundance: once; j_gene: TRBJ1-2; CDR3aa: CASSKVAREGGYTF; CDR3nt: TGTGCCAGCAGCAAAGTGGCGAGGGAAGGAGGCTACACCTTC
d_gene: TRBD1; v_gene: TRBV20-1; abundance: .; j_gene: TRBJ2-5; CDR3aa: CSGDRVGTQYF; CDR3nt: TGCAGTGGGGACAGGGTGGGGACCCAGTACTTC
d_gene: .; v_gene: TRBV7-2; abundance: once; j_gene: TRBJ1-5; CDR3aa: CASSLIDNQPQHF; CDR3nt: TGTGCCAGCAGCTTAATAGATAATCAGCCCCAGCATTTT
d_gene: TRBD1; v_gene: TRBV6-2/TRBV6-3; abundance: .; j_gene: TRBJ2-2; CDR3aa: CASSYPTRGGELFF; CDR3nt: TGTGCCAGCAGTTACCCGACCAGGGGGGGGGAGCTGTTTTTT
d_gene: TRBD1; v_gene: TRBV6-5; abundance: .; j_gene: TRBJ2-7; CDR3aa: CASSSDRGLYEQYF; CDR3nt: TGTGCCAGCAGTTCGGACAGGGGGTTGTACGAGCAGTACTTC
d_gene: .; v_gene: TRBV28; abundance: .; j_gene: TRBJ1-1; CDR3aa: CASSLSQGPVTEAFF; CDR3nt: TGTGCCAGCAGTTTATCCCAGGGGCCCGTCACTGAAGCTTTCTTT
d_gene: TRBD1; v_gene: TRBV29-1; abundance: once; j_gene: TRBJ1-5; CDR3aa: CSVAGQGAYQPQHF; CDR3nt: TGCAGCGTGGCCGGACAGGGGGCCTATCAGCCCCAGCATTTT
d_gene: TRBD1; v_gene: TRBV29-1; abundance: .; j_gene: TRBJ1-4; CDR3aa: CSVVGTGVEKLFF; CDR3nt: TGCAGCGTTGTAGGGACAGGGGTCGAAAAACTGTTTTTT
d_gene: TRBD2; v_gene: TRBV5-1; abundance: .; j_gene: TRBJ2-3; CDR3aa: CASHVWYSGGDTDTQYF; CDR3nt: TGCGCCAGCCACGTCTGGTATAGCGGGGGGGACACAGATACGCAGTATTTT
d_gene: .; v_gene: TRBV24-1; abundance: .; j_gene: TRBJ1-2; CDR3aa: CATSDAGGYYGYTF; CDR3nt: TGTGCCACCAGTGATGCCGGGGGTTACTATGGCTACACCTTC
d_gene: .; v_gene: TRBV10-2; abundance: .; j_gene: TRBJ2-3; CDR3aa: CATQDTDTDTQYF; CDR3nt: TGCGCCACCCAAGACACGGACACAGATACGCAGTATTTT
d_gene: .; v_gene: TRBV6-2/TRBV6-3; abundance: .; j_gene: TRBJ2-3; CDR3aa: CASSSPGRAGDTQYF; CDR3nt: TGTGCCAGCAGTTCCCCTGGTAGAGCGGGAGATACGCAGTATTTT
d_gene: .; v_gene: TRBV5-6; abundance: .; j_gene: TRBJ2-2; CDR3aa: CASSFLTGGLTGELFF; CDR3nt: TGTGCCAGCAGCTTCTTGACGGGGGGCCTCACCGGGGAGCTGTTTTTT
d_gene: .; v_gene: TRBV29-1; abundance: .; j_gene: TRBJ1-1; CDR3aa: CSAFVTEAFF; CDR3nt: TGCAGCGCCTTTGTCACTGAAGCTTTCTTT
d_gene: .; v_gene: TRBV18; abundance: once; j_gene: TRBJ1-2; CDR3aa: CASSPPVEGVYGYTF; CDR3nt: TGTGCCAGCTCACCACCGGTCGAAGGGGTCTATGGCTACACCTTC
d_gene: .; v_gene: TRBV14; abundance: .; j_gene: TRBJ1-2; CDR3aa: CASSQSQGFIGGYTF; CDR3nt: TGTGCCAGCAGCCAATCGCAGGGCTTTATTGGTGGCTACACCTTC
d_gene: .; v_gene: TRBV18; abundance: .; j_gene: TRBJ2-5; CDR3aa: CASSPTQETQYF; CDR3nt: TGTGCCAGCTCACCAACTCAAGAGACCCAGTACTTC
d_gene: TRBD2; v_gene: TRBV5-1; abundance: .; j_gene: TRBJ2-2; CDR3aa: CASSLLAGPGELFF; CDR3nt: TGCGCCAGCAGCTTGCTAGCGGGACCCGGGGAGCTGTTTTTT
d_gene: TRBD1; v_gene: TRBV18; abundance: .; j_gene: TRBJ1-6; CDR3aa: CASSPGQAGLNSPLHF; CDR3nt: TGTGCCAGCTCACCCGGACAGGCTGGGTTAAATTCACCCCTCCACTTT
d_gene: TRBD1; v_gene: TRBV15; abundance: .; j_gene: TRBJ1-4; CDR3aa: CATSRETGGNEKLFF; CDR3nt: TGTGCCACCAGCAGAGAGACAGGGGGTAATGAAAAACTGTTTTTT
d_gene: TRBD2; v_gene: TRBV7-2; abundance: .; j_gene: TRBJ2-1; CDR3aa: CASSSSGGQYNEQFF; CDR3nt: TGTGCCAGCAGCTCGAGCGGGGGGCAGTACAATGAGCAGTTCTTC